This entry lists 8 T cell receptor beta chains sequenced from one sample in a study of regulatory and conventional T cells in RAG deficiency. Produced via immunoSEQ multiplex PCR; TCRdb's table is partial and in-frame only. The sample lists 20,000 to 25,000 clones; roughly 96% were seen once. The sorted conventional CD4+ T cells were CD25-low and CD127-high, with genomic DNA sequenced. Another study also made use of these data, one on regulatory T cells. From that second work: Amplification used 52 TRBV primers and 13 TRBJ primers.

The sequenced sample consisted of CD25- CD4+ T cells sorted from blood. Source of these receptors: a human donor in good health.

The chain uses TRBV18 and TRBJ1-1; the D gene is possibly TRBD1 (6 bases). Per germline, CDR1 KGHSH and CDR2 LQKENI. This CDR3 is 15 amino acids long. The V end lost 4 bases, the J end lost 0 bases, and 12 bases lay between the germline ends. The CDR3 sequence is CASSLGRGLNTEAFF. DNA of the CDR3: TGTGCCAGCTCACTAGGGAGGGGGTTGAACACTGAAGCTTTCTTT.

The gene calls are TRBV19 and TRBJ1-1, with D possibly matching TRBD1 (5 bases). This CDR3 comprises 14 residues. V lost 7 bases to trimming and J lost 1 base, with 13 bases between them. Germline CDR1 is LNHDA and CDR2 is SQIVND (reference sequence). The CDR3 coding sequence is TGTGCCAGTACGAACATAGACAGGAACACTGAAGCTTTCTTT. Amino acids: CASTNIDRNTEAFF.

This chain joins TRBV19 and TRBJ1-1, with D unclear. Germline values: CDR1 LNHDA, CDR2 SQIVND (reference sequence). The CDR3 is 13 amino acids. The V end was cut by 1 base, the J end by 1 base, with 4 bases between. CDR3 residues: CASSIGQNTEAFF. The CDR3 bases are TGTGCCAGTAGTATAGGGCAGAACACTGAAGCTTTCTTT.

The chain carries TRBV5-1 and TRBJ1-2; D is undetermined. Germline CDR1 and CDR2: SGHRS and YFSETQ. The CDR3 length is 15 residues. Trimming took off 6 bases at V and 0 bases at J, with 15 bases between the two ends. The CDR3 protein is CASTLDGLSNYGYTF. In DNA form, the CDR3 reads TGCGCCAGCACCCTTGACGGACTGTCTAACTATGGCTACACCTTC. The complete variable domain, with remaining parts taken from reference TRBV5-1 and TRBJ1-2, reads KAGVTQTPRYLIKTRGQQVTLSCSPISGHRSVSWYQQTPGQGLQFLFEYFSETQRNKGNFPGRFSGRQFSNSRSEMNVSTLELGDSALYLCASTLDGLSNYGYTFGSGTRLTVV.

The V gene is TRBV2, the J gene TRBJ1-1, with D possibly matching TRBD1 (5 bases). The CDR3 covers 14 residues. V was pared by 6 bases and J by 0 bases, with 11 bases between. Germline V lookup: CDR1 SNHLY, CDR2 FYNNEI. Here the CDR3 reads CASSAQDMNTEAFF. For the CDR3, the DNA is TGTGCCAGCAGCGCACAGGACATGAACACTGAAGCTTTCTTT.

V is TRBV6-1 and J is TRBJ1-1; D not certain. The V and J ends lost 0 bases and 5 bases respectively, with 10 bases between them. This CDR3 is 14 amino acids long. Germline V CDR1 and CDR2: MNHNS, SASEGT. This CDR3 is CASSEAATLTEAFF. Written as DNA, the CDR3 is TGTGCCAGCAGTGAAGCTGCGACACTTACTGAAGCTTTCTTT.

The V and J genes are TRBV5-1 and TRBJ1-2, with 8 bases fitting TRBD1. Germline V gene lookup returns CDR1 SGHRS and CDR2 YFSETQ. This CDR3 has 16 residues. V was clipped by 7 bases and J by 4 bases; unmatched bases: 15. The CDR3 loop reads CASGPRAGGAGYGYTF. CDR3 in DNA: TGCGCCAGCGGACCTCGGGCAGGGGGCGCAGGCTATGGCTACACCTTC.

The rearrangement uses TRBV19 and TRBJ2-1; 10 nucleotides agree with TRBD1. The CDR3 has 14 residues. J gave up 8 bases and V 5 bases, and 6 bases lay outside the gene matches. Per germline, CDR1 LNHDA and CDR2 SQIVND (reference sequence). CDR3 residues: CASSDGTGVDEQFF. CDR3 DNA: TGTGCCAGTAGTGACGGGACAGGGGTAGATGAGCAGTTCTTC.